This T cell receptor beta chain stems from a study of neurological immune-mediated disorders. General study findings and limits: Expansion of TCR clones was greatest in HTLV-1-associated myelopathy and smallest in multiple sclerosis, where it fell below that of healthy controls. No expanded-clone CDR3 amino acid sequence recurred across subjects, suggesting private TCR-beta repertoires.

Stored at -80 C, 2 million PBMCs were the source of the unsorted libraries. CDR1 and CDR2 from the germline V gene are SEHNR and FQNEAQ (reference sequence). Trimming shortened V by 4 bases and J by 6 bases, and 19 bases separated the two germline ends. CDR3 size: 15 residues. MiXCR was run by TCRdb on the 5' RACE reads, yielding one entry per CDR3 protein. The sample contains some 50,000 distinct CDR3 sequences, more than 20% of which appear only once. This clonotype was recorded many times. As yet, its antigen is unknown. The sample was PBMCs. The clonotype was recovered from an older woman in good health. The V and J genes are TRBV7-9 and TRBJ2-7; no clear D gene. CDR3 region: CASSSALGLGGEQYF. CDR3 nucleotide sequence: TGTGCCAGCAGCTCAGCCCTCGGGCTCGGTGGCGAGCAGTACTTC.